This passage covers 13 T cell receptor beta chains from one sample sequenced in a study of cytomegalovirus exposure and HLA in healthy donors. 13 Jbeta primers and 60 Vbeta primers were used for the PCR. Sequenced by immunoSEQ multiplex PCR; TCRdb stores in-frame clones only, minus some. The sample shows around 200,000 clones, roughly 82% of them seen only once. The source material was PBMCs. The receptors stem from a man aged 35-49 years in good health and CMV-seropositive.

The V gene is TRBV28, the J gene TRBJ2-5; 10 nucleotides line up with TRBD1. The CDR3 runs 17 residues. Losses at the gene ends were 5 bases for V and 6 bases for J; bases not matched to a gene: 15. Germline V lookup: CDR1 MDHEN, CDR2 SYDVKM. Written as DNA, the CDR3 is TGTGCCAGCAGTCTACTAGGGACAGGGGATTTAATAAAGACCCAGTACTTC. Protein: CASSLLGTGDLIKTQYF. Full variable domain (remainder filled in from reference TRBV28 and TRBJ2-5): DVKVTQSSRYLVKRTGEKVFLECVQDMDHENMFWYRQDPGLGLRLIYFSYDVKMKEKGDIPEGYSVSREKKERFSLILESASTNQTSMYLCASSLLGTGDLIKTQYFGPGTRLLVL.

The chain couples TRBV13 to TRBJ2-3; D is perhaps TRBD2 (5 bases). The CDR3 has 16 amino acids. Germline lookup yields CDR1 PRHDT and CDR2 FYEKMQ (reference sequence). V was clipped by 3 bases and J by 2 bases, with 15 bases between them. The CDR3, as DNA: TGTGCCAGCAGCTTCTTTACGGGATATTACACAGATACGCAGTATTTT. This translates into CASSFFTGYYTDTQYF.

This clone was counted between two and nine times. This chain connects TRBV9 to TRBJ1-2; TRBD1 aligns across 7 bases. The germline V gene encodes CDR1 SGDLS and CDR2 YYNGEE. The CDR3 is made up of 15 amino acids. Trimming took 5 bases from V and 0 from J; bases not matched to a gene: 7. This chain's CDR3 is CASSIGGGSNYGYTF. The DNA for the CDR3 is TGTGCCAGCAGTATAGGGGGCGGCTCTAACTATGGCTACACCTTC.

This clone appeared a few times. This chain uses TRBV25-1 with TRBJ2-2, with TRBD1 matching 8 bases. This CDR3 contains 16 residues. The V segment lost 5 bases and the J segment 4 bases; nucleotides outside the gene matches: 9. CDR1 MGHDK and CDR2 SYGVNS come from the germline V gene. DNA of the CDR3: TGTGCCAGCAGTCAAGGAGGACAGGGCGGCACCGGGGAGCTGTTTTTT. Encoded protein: CASSQGGQGGTGELFF. Variable domain in full (rest from reference TRBV25-1 and TRBJ2-2): EADIYQTPRYLVIGTGKKITLECSQTMGHDKMYWYQQDPGMELHLIHYSYGVNSTEKGDLSSESTVSRIRTEHFPLTLESARPSHTSQYLCASSQGGQGGTGELFFGEGSRLTVL.

In its sample, this clone was seen once. J is TRBJ2-2 and V is TRBV29-1; possibly TRBD1 for D (6 bases). The CDR3 has 12 amino acids. V dropped 5 bases and J dropped 8 bases, with 12 bases sitting between them. The germline V gene has CDR1 SQVTM and CDR2 ANQGSEA. DNA of the CDR3: TGCAGCGTTCCCAGGGGTTCGGGGGAGCTGTTTTTT. It yields the protein CSVPRGSGELFF.

V and J are TRBV18 and TRBJ1-5, with unresolved D. The CDR3 contains 16 residues. Germline V gene sequence: CDR1 KGHSH, CDR2 LQKENI. V was pared by 5 bases and J by 4 bases, with 18 bases between. The CDR3 DNA reads as TGTGCCAGCTCAGCCTCCTTGGTGGCCTTAAATCAGCCCCAGCATTTT. It is translated as CASSASLVALNQPQHF.

The V call is TRBV2, the J call TRBJ1-5, with 7 bases that match TRBD1. The CDR3 has 16 amino acids. Germline assignment: CDR1 SNHLY and CDR2 FYNNEI. Trimming removed 5 bases from V and 1 base from J; junction bases left unmatched: 8. This CDR3 is CASSQSTGRSNQPQHF. The CDR3 DNA is TGTGCCAGCAGTCAATCGACAGGGAGAAGCAATCAGCCCCAGCATTTT.

The rearrangement links TRBV4-1 to TRBJ2-1, with a possible D match to TRBD2 (7 bases). CDR1 is MGHRA and CDR2 is YSYEKL in the germline V gene. This CDR3 is 16 amino acids long. Trimming shortened V by 0 bases and J by 6 bases, and 15 bases separated the two germline ends. DNA of the CDR3: TGCGCCAGCAGCCAAGAAGGGGGGGGGAACACCAATGAGCAGTTCTTC. Translation: CASSQEGGGNTNEQFF.

V and J are TRBV29-1 and TRBJ2-1, with D maybe TRBD1 (5 bases). The CDR3 spans 15 residues. Germline-derived CDR1 and CDR2 are SQVTM and ANQGSEA. V lost 1 base and J lost 2, with 12 bases in between. CDR3 amino acids: CSVEGVDRAYNEQFF. The CDR3 DNA reads TGCAGCGTTGAAGGGGTTGACAGAGCCTACAATGAGCAGTTCTTC.

The chain links TRBV5-6 to TRBJ2-1; D gene ambiguous. The CDR3 loop spans 13 amino acids. V lost 4 bases and J lost 5, with 10 bases in between. CDR1 is SGHDT, CDR2 YYEEEE, per germline. CDR3 protein: CASSMTPNNEQFF. The CDR3 DNA is TGTGCCAGCAGCATGACACCTAACAATGAGCAGTTCTTC.

The chain carries TRBV9 and TRBJ2-5; D call uncertain. The germline gives CDR1 SGDLS, CDR2 YYNGEE. The CDR3 consists of 12 residues. V was shortened by 4 bases and J by 4 bases, with 8 bases between the two germline ends. CDR3 sequence (DNA): TGTGCCAGCAGCACGGTTCCAGAGACCCAGTACTTC. This encodes CASSTVPETQYF.

This clone appeared once. The chain combines TRBV7-6 with TRBJ1-2, with D possibly being TRBD1 (5 bases). Germline-derived CDR1 and CDR2 are SGHVS and FNYEAQ. The V end lost 5 bases, the J end lost 4 bases, and 11 bases lay between the germline ends. There are 13 residues in the CDR3. CDR3 nucleotides: TGTGCCAGCAGCAGGACACCGACCTATGGCTACACCTTC. Its protein product is CASSRTPTYGYTF. Complete variable domain (other parts from reference TRBV7-6 and TRBJ1-2): GAGVSQSPRYKVTKRGQDVALRCDPISGHVSLYWYRQALGQGPEFLTYFNYEAQQDKSGLPNDRFSAERPEGSISTLTIQRTEQRDSAMYRCASSRTPTYGYTFGSGTRLTVV.

The V call is TRBV6-1, the J call TRBJ1-2; a possible D gene is TRBD1 (5 bases). The CDR3 is made up of 17 amino acids. V lost 0 bases to trimming and J lost 4 bases, with 18 bases between them. From germline, CDR1 is MNHNS and CDR2 SASEGT. In nucleotides, the CDR3 is TGTGCCAGCAGTGAAGCGCAGAGCAGCCTGGGGGGCTATGGCTACACCTTC. Its translation: CASSEAQSSLGGYGYTF.